This T cell receptor beta chain was identified during a study of blood T cell repertoires in COVID-19. With 5 bases clipped from V and 2 bases from J, the junction kept 6 bases outside the gene matches. Germline V lookup: CDR1 MNHNY, CDR2 SVGAGI (reference sequence). This CDR3 region has 16 residues. The assay was immunoSEQ multiplex PCR, and TCRdb's table has in-frame clones only and misses some. The table includes roughly 320,000 clones, approximately 89% detected once. This sequence was found in a woman aged 25 to 39 with COVID-19, enrolled during active disease. The sample comprised peripheral blood. The V and J genes are TRBV6-6 and TRBJ1-4; 9 bases fit TRBD1. CDR3 in amino acids: CASSTRTGATNEKLFF. The CDR3 DNA follows: TGTGCCAGCAGTACTAGGACAGGGGCCACTAATGAAAAACTGTTTTTT.